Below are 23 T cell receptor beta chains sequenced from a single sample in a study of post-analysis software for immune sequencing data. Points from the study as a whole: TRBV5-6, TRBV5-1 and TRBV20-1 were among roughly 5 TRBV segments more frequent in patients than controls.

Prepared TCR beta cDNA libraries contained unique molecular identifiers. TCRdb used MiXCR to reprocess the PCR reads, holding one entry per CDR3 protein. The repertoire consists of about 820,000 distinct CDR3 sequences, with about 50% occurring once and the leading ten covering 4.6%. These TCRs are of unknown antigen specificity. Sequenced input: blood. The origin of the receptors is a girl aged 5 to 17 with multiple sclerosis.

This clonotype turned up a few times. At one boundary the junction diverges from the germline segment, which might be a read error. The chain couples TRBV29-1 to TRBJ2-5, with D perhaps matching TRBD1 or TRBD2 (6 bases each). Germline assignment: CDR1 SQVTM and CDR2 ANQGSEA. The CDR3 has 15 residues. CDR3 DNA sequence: TGCAGCGTTGAGGGTGGGGGGCTGCGCCAAGAGACCCAGCACTTC. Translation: CSVEGGGLRQETQHF.

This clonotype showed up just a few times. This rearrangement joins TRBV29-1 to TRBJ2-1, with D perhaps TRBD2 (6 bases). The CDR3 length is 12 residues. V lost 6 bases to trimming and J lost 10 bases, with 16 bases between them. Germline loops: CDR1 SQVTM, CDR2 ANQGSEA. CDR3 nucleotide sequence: TGCAGCGTGGGACTCCTCTTGGGCGAGCAGTTCTTC. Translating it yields CSVGLLLGEQFF.

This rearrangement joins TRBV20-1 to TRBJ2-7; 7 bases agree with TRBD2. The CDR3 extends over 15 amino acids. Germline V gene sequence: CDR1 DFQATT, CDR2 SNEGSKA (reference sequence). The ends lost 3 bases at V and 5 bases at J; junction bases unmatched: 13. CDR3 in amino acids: CSARNPGGGSHEQYF. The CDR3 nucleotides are TGCAGTGCTAGGAACCCGGGAGGTGGATCCCACGAGCAGTACTTC.

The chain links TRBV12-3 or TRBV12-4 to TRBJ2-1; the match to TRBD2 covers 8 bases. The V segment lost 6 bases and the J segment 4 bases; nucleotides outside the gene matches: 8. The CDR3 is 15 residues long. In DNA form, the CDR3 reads TGTGCCAGCAGCGTAGCGGGATATTTATACAATGAGCAGTTCTTC. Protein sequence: CASSVAGYLYNEQFF.

The CDR3 nucleotides read TGCGCCAGCAGCTTGGCCGGCAGGGGGCGCGGGAACACTGAAGCTTTCTTT. As protein: CASSLAGRGRGNTEAFF. The rearrangement links TRBV5-1 to TRBJ1-1, with 8 bases fitting TRBD1. The germline gives CDR1 SGHRS, CDR2 YFSETQ. The CDR3 totals 17 residues. Trimming removed 0 bases from V and 1 base from J; junction bases left unmatched: 8.

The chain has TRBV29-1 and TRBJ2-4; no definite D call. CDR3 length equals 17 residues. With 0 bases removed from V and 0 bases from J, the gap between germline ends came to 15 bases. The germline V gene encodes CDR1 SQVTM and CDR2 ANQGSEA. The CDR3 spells CSVEDRPPPLAKNIQYF. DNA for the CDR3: TGCAGCGTTGAAGATCGCCCGCCACCTCTAGCCAAAAACATTCAGTACTTC.

This CDR3 reads CSVAPGQGLTQHF. The CDR3 DNA sequence: TGCAGCGTTGCCCCGGGACAGGGTCTGACCCAGCATTTT. The gene calls are TRBV29-1 and TRBJ1-5; 9 positions match TRBD1. Looked up from germline, CDR1 is SQVTM and CDR2 is ANQGSEA. V shed 4 bases, J shed 11 bases, and the junction held 9 bases outside the gene matches. CDR3 length equals 13 residues.

The CDR3 DNA sequence: TGTGCCAGCAGCCGAACCATAGGGGGGCCGGTGATCAATGAGCAGTTCTTC. Translation: CASSRTIGGPVINEQFF. The chain carries TRBV12-3 or TRBV12-4 and TRBJ2-1; D may correspond to TRBD1 or TRBD2 (6 bases each). This CDR3 comprises 17 residues. Trimming stripped 6 bases from V and 6 bases from J, with 24 bases between.

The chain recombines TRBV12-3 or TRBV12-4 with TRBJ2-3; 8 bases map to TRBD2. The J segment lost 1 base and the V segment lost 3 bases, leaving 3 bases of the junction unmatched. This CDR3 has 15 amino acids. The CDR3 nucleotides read TGTGCCAGCAGTTTCTGGCGGGGGGGCACAGATACGCAGTATTTT. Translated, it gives CASSFWRGGTDTQYF.

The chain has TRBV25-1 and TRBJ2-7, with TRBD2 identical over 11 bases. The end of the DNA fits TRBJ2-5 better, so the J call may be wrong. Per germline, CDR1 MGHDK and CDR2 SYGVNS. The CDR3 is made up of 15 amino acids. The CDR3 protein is CASSEKLAGGETQYF. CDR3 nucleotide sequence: TGTGCCAGCAGTGAAAAGCTAGCGGGAGGAGAGACCCAGTACTTC.

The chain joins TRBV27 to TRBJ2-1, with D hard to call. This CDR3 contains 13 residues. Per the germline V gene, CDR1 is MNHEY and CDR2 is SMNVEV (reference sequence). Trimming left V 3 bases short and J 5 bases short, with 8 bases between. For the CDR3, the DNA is TGTGCCAGCAGTTTCGGGCAGGACAATGAGCAGTTCTTC. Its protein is CASSFGQDNEQFF.

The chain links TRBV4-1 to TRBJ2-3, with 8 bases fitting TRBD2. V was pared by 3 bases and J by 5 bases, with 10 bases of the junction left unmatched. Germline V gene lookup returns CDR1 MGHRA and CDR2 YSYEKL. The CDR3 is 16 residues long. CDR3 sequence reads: CASSHPAAGVIDTQYF. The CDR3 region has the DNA TGCGCCAGCAGCCACCCCGCAGCGGGAGTCATAGATACGCAGTATTTT.

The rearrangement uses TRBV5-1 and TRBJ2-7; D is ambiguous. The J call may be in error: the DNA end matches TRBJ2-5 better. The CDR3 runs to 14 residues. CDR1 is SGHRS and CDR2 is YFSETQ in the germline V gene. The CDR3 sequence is CASSEKQTQETQYF. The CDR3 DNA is TGCGCCAGCAGCGAGAAACAGACCCAAGAGACCCAGTACTTC.

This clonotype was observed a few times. The CDR3 is CASSLDGGNNEQFF. The CDR3 region has the DNA TGTGCCAGCAGCTTAGATGGCGGGAACAATGAGCAGTTCTTC. This chain links TRBV7-9 with TRBJ2-1; D is perhaps TRBD2 (6 bases). Trimming removed 1 base at V and 5 bases at J, with 9 bases between. The CDR3 spans 14 residues. From germline, CDR1 is SEHNR and CDR2 FQNEAQ (reference sequence).

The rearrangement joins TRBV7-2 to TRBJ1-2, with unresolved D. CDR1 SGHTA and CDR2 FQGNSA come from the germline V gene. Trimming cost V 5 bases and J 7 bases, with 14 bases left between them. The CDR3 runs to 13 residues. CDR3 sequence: CASSAQPPGGYTF. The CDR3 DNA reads TGTGCCAGCAGCGCGCAGCCCCCGGGTGGCTACACCTTC. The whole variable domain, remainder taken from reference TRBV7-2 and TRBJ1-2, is GAGVSQSPSNKVTEKGKDVELRCDPISGHTALYWYRQSLGQGLEFLIYFQGNSAPDKSGLPSDRFSAERTGGSVSTLTIQRTQQEDSAVYLCASSAQPPGGYTFGSGTRLTVV.

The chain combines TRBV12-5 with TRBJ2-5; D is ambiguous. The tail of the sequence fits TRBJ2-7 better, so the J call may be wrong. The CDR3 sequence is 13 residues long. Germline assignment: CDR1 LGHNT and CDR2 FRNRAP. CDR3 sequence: CASGLGPGYEQYF. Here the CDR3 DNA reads TGTGCTAGTGGTTTGGGCCCGGGCTACGAGCAGTACTTC.

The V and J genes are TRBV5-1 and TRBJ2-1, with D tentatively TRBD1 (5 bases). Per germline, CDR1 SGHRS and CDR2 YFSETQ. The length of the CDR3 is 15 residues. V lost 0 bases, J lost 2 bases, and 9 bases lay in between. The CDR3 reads CASSLAGFTYNEQFF. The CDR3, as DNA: TGCGCCAGCAGCTTGGCAGGGTTCACCTACAATGAGCAGTTCTTC. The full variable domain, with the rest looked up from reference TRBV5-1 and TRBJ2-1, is KAGVTQTPRYLIKTRGQQVTLSCSPISGHRSVSWYQQTPGQGLQFLFEYFSETQRNKGNFPGRFSGRQFSNSRSEMNVSTLELGDSALYLCASSLAGFTYNEQFFGPGTRLTVL.

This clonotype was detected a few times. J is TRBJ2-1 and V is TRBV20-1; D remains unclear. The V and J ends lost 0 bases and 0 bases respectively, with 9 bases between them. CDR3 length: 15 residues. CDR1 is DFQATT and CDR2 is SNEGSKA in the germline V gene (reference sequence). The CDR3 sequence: CSARDPLGSYNEQFF. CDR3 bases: TGCAGTGCTAGAGATCCCCTCGGCTCCTACAATGAGCAGTTCTTC.

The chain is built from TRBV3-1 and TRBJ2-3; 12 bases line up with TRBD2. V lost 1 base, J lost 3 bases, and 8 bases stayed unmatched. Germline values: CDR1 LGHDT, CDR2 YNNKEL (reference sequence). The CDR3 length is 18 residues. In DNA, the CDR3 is TGTGCCAGCAGCCAAGTACCCGGACTAGCGGGGAGGACAGATACGCAGTATTTT. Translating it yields CASSQVPGLAGRTDTQYF.

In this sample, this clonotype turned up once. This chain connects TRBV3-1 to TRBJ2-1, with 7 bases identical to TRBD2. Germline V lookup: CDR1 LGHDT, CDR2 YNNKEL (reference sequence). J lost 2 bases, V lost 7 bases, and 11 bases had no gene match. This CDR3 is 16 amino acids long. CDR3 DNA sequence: TGTGCCAGCACCTCAAGGGCGGGGGTAACCTACAATGAGCAGTTCTTC. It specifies CASTSRAGVTYNEQFF.

The CDR3 nucleotides read TGTGCCAGTAGTATAGGAGAGTATAGCAATCAGCCCCAGCATTTT. This encodes CASSIGEYSNQPQHF. The V and J genes are TRBV19 and TRBJ1-5; D ambiguous. From germline, CDR1 is LNHDA and CDR2 SQIVND (reference sequence). The CDR3 length is 15 residues. With 1 base removed from V and 0 bases from J, the gap between germline ends came to 7 bases.

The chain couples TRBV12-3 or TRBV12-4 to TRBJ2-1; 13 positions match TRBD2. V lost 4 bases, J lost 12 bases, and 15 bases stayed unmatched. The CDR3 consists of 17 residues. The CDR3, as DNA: TGTGCCAGCAGTTCCCCCACTAGCGGGAGGGCCCTTTTACGGCAGTTCTTC. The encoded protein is CASSSPTSGRALLRQFF.

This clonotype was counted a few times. CDR3 in amino acids: CSVGPGNEKLFF. The DNA for the CDR3 is TGCAGCGTGGGACCCGGGAATGAAAAACTGTTTTTT. The J gene is TRBJ1-4, the V gene TRBV29-1; the D gene is possibly TRBD1 (5 bases). The germline V and J ends were trimmed by 6 bases and 5 bases, with 10 bases remaining between them. The germline CDR1 and CDR2 sequences are SQVTM and ANQGSEA. The CDR3 loop spans 12 amino acids.